This entry is about one T cell receptor beta chain. Its antigen is unknown. Germline V gene lookup returns CDR1 SNHLY and CDR2 FYNNEI. Trimming left V 5 bases short and J 10 bases short, with 12 bases between. The CDR3 loop spans 13 amino acids. The data originate from a study of vaccination effects on CD4 cells after COVID-19. Study-level findings and limits: Researchers reported few convalescent patients and no early post-infection timepoints in the study. Both infection-induced and vaccine-induced clones contracted markedly at late post-vaccination timepoints.

Before any sequencing was done, the ViraFEST assay used viral peptide pools to expand antigen-specific CD4+ T cells. The culture ran for roughly ten days, and then CD4+ T cells were isolated. Nobody among the vaccine recipients had prior SARS-CoV-2 infection (nucleocapsid antibodies were negative). A half-volume exchange with IL-2 medium occurred on days 3 and 7. Libraries were prepared by immunoSEQ multiplex PCR; TCRdb keeps only in-frame clonotypes and omits some of them. The sample has 65,000 to 90,000 clones, roughly 74% seen once. The receptor was derived from a human donor who received a COVID-19 vaccine. This specimen consisted of CD4+ T cells from PBMCs cultured with HCoV-NL63 spike peptides, obtained before COVID-19 vaccination. The V call is TRBV2, the J call TRBJ1-6, with D tentatively TRBD1 (6 bases). Written as DNA, the CDR3 is TGTGCCAGCAGTTCCTCAGGGGAATCACCCCTCCACTTT. It encodes CASSSSGESPLHF.